There are many counts of the clone carrying this T cell receptor (beta chain). These data originate in a study of neurological immune-mediated disorders. 5'RACE with 10-nucleotide random UMIs produced the cDNA. Using its own MiXCR run on the 5' RACE reads, TCRdb lists one record per CDR3 protein. Of under 80,000 distinct CDR3 sequences listed, around a tenth are singletons. The study drew its healthy controls from blood bank volunteers in Maryland, USA. Preparation of the unsorted libraries drew on 2 million PBMCs stored at -80 C. From germline, CDR1 is DFQATT and CDR2 SNEGSKA (reference sequence). Germline trimming cut 5 bases from V and 5 bases from J; bases unmatched to any gene: 9. The CDR3 loop spans 13 amino acids.

This TCR came from a man over 45 in good health. Source material: PBMCs. The gene calls are TRBV20-1 and TRBJ2-7, with 7 bases lining up with TRBD2. The CDR3, as DNA: TGCAGTGCTTCAGCGGGACTGACCAACGAGCAGTACTTC. Translation: CSASAGLTNEQYF.